The 21 T cell receptor beta chains below all came from one sample that was sequenced in a study of CD8 T cells in ankylosing spondylitis. Each CDR3 protein gets one entry after TCRdb re-called the 5' RACE reads with MiXCR. Altogether 300,000 to 350,000 distinct CDR3 sequences are present, under 14% being singletons, with the ten largest covering around 10%. The sequenced material came from blood, either unsorted or a sorted T cell fraction (not recorded which). The receptors derive from a female donor with ankylosing spondylitis or in good health (not recorded which).

In this sample, this clonotype turned up many times. The chain carries TRBV12-3 or TRBV12-4 and TRBJ2-2, with TRBD2 identical over 10 bases. This CDR3 is 17 amino acids long. J was trimmed by 5 bases and V by 1 base; bases with no gene match: 7. This chain's CDR3 is CASSLGGLAGETGELFF. The CDR3, as DNA: TGTGCCAGCAGTTTAGGGGGTCTAGCGGGGGAAACCGGGGAGCTGTTTTTT.

This clonotype was seen a few times. The chain couples TRBV5-1 to TRBJ2-2; the D gene could be TRBD1 or TRBD2 (6 bases each). Germline values: CDR1 SGHRS, CDR2 YFSETQ. With 4 bases removed from V and 3 bases from J, the gap between germline ends came to 28 bases. There are 20 residues in the CDR3. The CDR3 region is CASSPYPIEGGLGDTGELFF. Written as DNA, the CDR3 is TGCGCCAGCAGCCCCTACCCTATAGAAGGGGGGCTTGGAGACACCGGGGAGCTGTTTTTT.

This clonotype was counted ten times or more. The genes are TRBV25-1 and TRBJ1-1; 8 bases fit TRBD1. This CDR3 contains 14 residues. V shed 2 bases, J shed 4 bases, and the junction held 3 bases outside the gene matches. Germline V gene lookup returns CDR1 MGHDK and CDR2 SYGVNS. CDR3 sequence: CASSEQGALTEAFF. DNA for the CDR3: TGTGCCAGCAGTGAACAGGGGGCGCTCACTGAAGCTTTCTTT.

A remark on this clonotype: Possible read error: a much larger clone is one base away. The chain joins TRBV5-1 to TRBJ1-1; D possibly corresponds to TRBD1 (6 bases). Germline values: CDR1 SGHRS, CDR2 YFSETQ. This CDR3 region has 14 residues. CDR3 loop: CASRLQQGDTEAFF. The CDR3 nucleotides are TGCGCCAGCCGCTTGCAACAGGGTGACACTGAAGCTTTCTTT.

In this sample, this clonotype turned up a few times. V usage is TRBV12-3 or TRBV12-4 and J usage is TRBJ2-3; the match to TRBD2 covers 8 bases. The junction had 5 bases not matched to a gene; V was cut back by 5 bases and J by 1 base. This CDR3 spans 15 amino acids. The CDR3 sequence: CASSPAGARTDTQYF. The CDR3 DNA reads TGTGCCAGCAGTCCAGCGGGGGCCCGCACAGATACGCAGTATTTT.

V usage is TRBV5-1 and J usage is TRBJ1-2, with unresolved D. The V gene's germline CDR1 is SGHRS and CDR2 YFSETQ. CDR3 length: 13 residues. Trimming took 4 bases from V and 0 from J, leaving 7 bases between them. This CDR3 reads CASSIRSNYGYTF. The CDR3 region has the DNA TGCGCCAGCAGCATACGCTCTAACTATGGCTACACCTTC.

As for this clonotype: This sequence may be a read error, since a much larger clone differs from it by one base. This chain links TRBV20-1 with TRBJ1-2; D is unresolved. In germline, CDR1 is DFQATT, CDR2 SNEGSKA (reference sequence). CDR3 size: 12 residues. DNA for the CDR3: TGCAGTGCTAGAGCTCACTTCGATGGCTACCCCTTC. It is translated as CSARAHFDGYPF.

Only a few counts were recorded for this clonotype. This chain connects TRBV7-2 to TRBJ2-7; a possible D gene is TRBD2 (6 bases). The CDR3 is made up of 13 amino acids. Trimming stripped 5 bases from V and 4 bases from J, with 12 bases between. CDR1 is SGHTA, CDR2 FQGNSA, per germline. As DNA, the CDR3 is TGTGCCAGCAGCCTGGGGGGAAGGTACGAGCAGTACTTC. It translates to CASSLGGRYEQYF. The complete variable domain, with remaining parts taken from reference TRBV7-2 and TRBJ2-7, reads GAGVSQSPSNKVTEKGKDVELRCDPISGHTALYWYRQSLGQGLEFLIYFQGNSAPDKSGLPSDRFSAERTGGSVSTLTIQRTQQEDSAVYLCASSLGGRYEQYFGPGTRLTVT.

This clonotype has only a few counts. The rearrangement joins TRBV20-1 to TRBJ1-1; 10 bases match TRBD1. The CDR3 runs to 15 residues. Germline trimming cut 0 bases from V and 4 bases from J; bases unmatched to any gene: 5. Germline V gives CDR1 DFQATT, CDR2 SNEGSKA (reference sequence). CDR3 residues: CSARDGTGVSTEAFF. CDR3 coding DNA: TGCAGTGCTAGAGATGGGACAGGGGTTTCCACTGAAGCTTTCTTT.

As regards this clonotype: A much larger clonotype is one base distant, so this may be a read error. The chain combines TRBV20-1 with TRBJ1-5, with D possibly matching TRBD1 (5 bases). This CDR3 is 15 amino acids long. The germline V gene encodes CDR1 DFQATT and CDR2 SNEGSKA (reference sequence). The V end lost 3 bases, the J end lost 8 bases, and 20 bases lay between the germline ends. CDR3 coding DNA: TGCAGTGCTAGGCTGGGAGAGGGGCTGTGGGAGCCCCAGCATTTT. This sequence encodes CSARLGEGLWEPQHF.

The gene calls are TRBV20-1 and TRBJ2-5; 7 bases are a match to TRBD2. The CDR3 covers 16 residues. V dropped 3 bases and J dropped 1; count of bases not matched to a gene: 11. Germline assignment: CDR1 DFQATT and CDR2 SNEGSKA (reference sequence). The CDR3 DNA is TGCAGTGCTAGTACAGCGGGGCGGCATATCCAAGAGACCCAGTACTTC. It is translated as CSASTAGRHIQETQYF.

The chain couples TRBV30 to TRBJ2-7; D could derive from TRBD1 or TRBD2 (5 bases each). Trimming left V 0 bases short and J 3 bases short, with 12 bases between. Germline lookup yields CDR1 GTSNPN and CDR2 SVGIG (reference sequence). This CDR3 region has 14 residues. As DNA, the CDR3 is TGTGCCTGGAGTGTAGGGACGCTCAGCTACGAGCAGTACTTC. Its protein product is CAWSVGTLSYEQYF.

This clonotype has a handful of counts. This chain links TRBV7-8 with TRBJ2-2; tentative D call: TRBD2 (5 bases). Trimming stripped 2 bases from V and 1 base from J, with 11 bases between. The CDR3 totals 16 residues. The germline V gene encodes CDR1 SGHVS and CDR2 FQNEAQ. The CDR3 sequence is CASSLKREQNTGELFF. The CDR3 DNA reads as TGTGCCAGCAGCTTAAAACGGGAACAGAACACCGGGGAGCTGTTTTTT. The variable domain in full, with the rest retrieved from reference TRBV7-8 and TRBJ2-2, is GAGVSQSPRYKVAKRGQDVALRCDPISGHVSLFWYQQALGQGPEFLTYFQNEAQLDKSGLPSDRFFAERPEGSVSTLKIQRTQQEDSAVYLCASSLKREQNTGELFFGEGSRLTVL.

This chain uses TRBV15 with TRBJ2-7; D ambiguous. V was trimmed by 5 bases and J by 3 bases, leaving 14 bases between them. Germline-derived CDR1 and CDR2 are LNHNV and YYDKDF (reference sequence). There are 14 residues in the CDR3. For the CDR3, the DNA is TGTGCCACCAGCCTCGCCGGGCTGAACTACGAGCAGTACTTC. As protein: CATSLAGLNYEQYF.

For this clonotype: With a much larger clone just one base away, this may be a read error. V is TRBV9 and J is TRBJ2-5; D unresolved. V lost 4 bases to trimming and J lost 4 bases, with 11 bases between them. The length of the CDR3 is 13 residues. Germline CDR1 is SGDLS and CDR2 is YYNGEE. Written as DNA, the CDR3 is TGTGCCAGCAGCAATGGGATAGGAGAGACCCAGTACTTC. Residues: CASSNGIGETQYF.

In nucleotides, the CDR3 is TGTGCCAGCAGCTTATTGGACCGAGGGAACACCGGGGAGCTGTTTTTT. This codes for CASSLLDRGNTGELFF. The chain links TRBV14 to TRBJ2-2, with D uncertain. Germline CDR1 SGHDN, CDR2 FVKESK. Trimming cost V 5 bases and J 1 base, with 14 bases left between them. The CDR3 loop spans 16 amino acids.

CDR3 sequence reads: CASRAGGSLSGANVLTF. For the CDR3, the DNA is TGTGCCAGCAGAGCAGGGGGCTCCCTCTCTGGGGCCAACGTCCTGACTTTC. The V and J genes are TRBV28 and TRBJ2-6, with 8 positions matching TRBD1. The CDR3 has 17 amino acids. In germline, CDR1 is MDHEN, CDR2 SYDVKM. V lost 6 bases, J lost 0 bases, and 7 bases stayed unmatched.

The chain is built from TRBV5-4 and TRBJ2-1; the D gene could be TRBD1 or TRBD2 (7 bases each). Looked up from germline, CDR1 is SGHNT and CDR2 is YYREEE (reference sequence). The ends were cut back, 3 bases at V and 0 bases at J, with 25 bases in the middle. This CDR3 has 20 residues. The CDR3 DNA is TGTGCCAGCAGCTCTTGGGGGGGGGCGACAGGGTTAAGCTCCTACAATGAGCAGTTCTTC. Encoded protein: CASSSWGGATGLSSYNEQFF. The variable domain in full, completed from reference TRBV5-4 and TRBJ2-1, reads ETGVTQSPTHLIKTRGQQVTLRCSSQSGHNTVSWYQQALGQGPQFIFQYYREEENGRGNFPPRFSGLQFPNYSSELNVNALELDDSALYLCASSSWGGATGLSSYNEQFFGPGTRLTVL.

The CDR3: CSARSAGGQSNQPQHF. CDR3 sequence (DNA): TGCAGTGCTAGGTCAGCAGGGGGTCAAAGCAATCAGCCCCAGCATTTT. V and J are TRBV20-1 and TRBJ1-5; 7 nucleotides align to TRBD1. The CDR3 runs 16 residues. V was pared by 3 bases and J by 1 base, with 9 bases of the junction left unmatched. Germline V gene data show CDR1 as DFQATT and CDR2 as SNEGSKA (reference sequence).

This clonotype appeared a few times. The genes are TRBV6-2 or TRBV6-3 and TRBJ2-3, with 10 bases lining up with TRBD2. Germline CDR1 reads MNHEY; CDR2 reads SVGEGT. CDR3 size: 16 residues. The V segment lost 10 bases and the J segment 4 bases; nucleotides outside the gene matches: 14. Here the CDR3 reads CATMPQRGGVPDTQYF. The CDR3 nucleotides read TGTGCCACCATGCCCCAGCGGGGGGGAGTCCCAGATACGCAGTATTTT.

The chain has TRBV29-1 and TRBJ2-5; a possible D gene is TRBD2 (5 bases). The ends were cut back, 2 bases at V and 3 bases at J, with 16 bases in the middle. The CDR3 has 15 amino acids. CDR1 is SQVTM and CDR2 is ANQGSEA in the germline V gene. CDR3 residues: CSVEPSVGREETQYF. CDR3 in DNA: TGCAGCGTTGAACCGTCCGTAGGGAGAGAAGAGACCCAGTACTTC. The whole variable domain, filled in from reference TRBV29-1 and TRBJ2-5, reads SAVISQKPSRDICQRGTSLTIQCQVDSQVTMMFWYRQQPGQSLTLIATANQGSEATYESGFVIDKFPISRPNLTFSTLTVSNMSPEDSSIYLCSVEPSVGREETQYFGPGTRLLVL.